This T cell receptor (beta chain) was retrieved from a study of OX40 agonist ivuxolimab in advanced cancers. Sequencing was performed with immunoSEQ multiplex PCR; in TCRdb, only in-frame clones are kept and a portion is missing. Of about 27,000 clones in the sample, 70% to 80% are singletons; the top ten hold approximately 30%. The sampling schedule covered blood at baseline, cycle 4 day 1, and cycle 7 day 1. CDR1 is MGHRA and CDR2 is YSYEKL in the germline V gene. This CDR3 has 13 amino acids. Trimming left V 1 base short and J 4 bases short, with 5 bases between. The TCR comes from an adult with an advanced solid tumor such as melanoma, head and neck, liver or kidney cancer. This material consisted of CD4+ or CD8+ T cells sorted from blood, taken in a trial of the OX40 agonist ivuxolimab. The chain uses TRBV4-1 and TRBJ1-3; D is undetermined. DNA for the CDR3: TGCGCCAGCAGCCAAGGACGGGGAAACACCATATATTTT. This encodes CASSQGRGNTIYF.